The 21 T cell receptor beta chains reported below all come from one sample, sequenced in a study of neoadjuvant anti-PD-1 for oral cavity cancer. Time point given: after neoadjuvant nivolumab, at surgical resection. Assay: immunoSEQ multiplex PCR; the TCRdb copy retains only in-frame clones and omits some. Here the sample spans 15,000 or so clones, over 55% being singletons. The starting material was PBMCs, obtained after nivolumab (anti-PD-1) treatment. The receptor source for this set is a person between 40 and 85 years old with oral cavity squamous cell carcinoma.

The J gene is TRBJ1-4, the V gene TRBV27, with a possible D match to TRBD1 (6 bases). V dropped 7 bases and J dropped 3 bases, with 15 bases sitting between them. The CDR3 totals 15 residues. Per the germline V gene, CDR1 is MNHEY and CDR2 is SMNVEV (reference sequence). The CDR3: CASMSWGAPNEKLFF. The CDR3 bases are TGTGCCAGCATGAGTTGGGGGGCACCTAATGAAAAACTGTTTTTT.

The chain employs TRBV29-1 and TRBJ2-3, with D unresolved. V lost 4 bases to trimming and J lost 2 bases, with 7 bases between them. CDR3 size: 12 residues. Germline assignment: CDR1 SQVTM and CDR2 ANQGSEA. CDR3 coding DNA: TGCAGCGTTGGATTGGCCACAGATACGCAGTATTTT. Protein product: CSVGLATDTQYF.

The chain carries TRBV6-5 and TRBJ2-3; the D gene is possibly TRBD1 (6 bases). This CDR3 region has 15 residues. Trimming pared 10 bases from V and 2 bases from J, leaving 19 bases between. Germline-derived CDR1 and CDR2 are MNHEY and SVGAGI. The chain's CDR3 is CATQGLRDNTDTQYF. As DNA, the CDR3 is TGTGCCACCCAGGGGCTCCGGGACAACACAGATACGCAGTATTTT.

This chain uses TRBV30 with TRBJ1-5; D is unclear. With 4 bases removed from V and 6 bases from J, the gap between germline ends came to 16 bases. This CDR3 is built from 14 residues. Germline assignment: CDR1 GTSNPN and CDR2 SVGIG (reference sequence). This CDR3 reads CAWKVKGSSQPQHF. Written as DNA, the CDR3 is TGTGCCTGGAAGGTTAAGGGAAGTAGTCAGCCCCAGCATTTT.

The chain links TRBV18 to TRBJ1-1, with a possible D match to TRBD1 (6 bases). Germline-derived CDR1 and CDR2 are KGHSH and LQKENI. V lost 3 bases and J lost 4, with 15 bases in between. CDR3 length equals 15 residues. For the CDR3, the DNA is TGTGCCAGCTCACCTAACACCCAAGGGGGCACTGAAGCTTTCTTT. Its translation is CASSPNTQGGTEAFF. The full variable domain, its missing parts supplied by reference TRBV18 and TRBJ1-1, is NAGVMQNPRHLVRRRGQEARLRCSPMKGHSHVYWYRQLPEEGLKFMVYLQKENIIDESGMPKERFSAEFPKEGPSILRIQQVVRGDSAAYFCASSPNTQGGTEAFFGQGTRLTVV.

This clone appeared a few times. This chain joins TRBV27 and TRBJ1-2, with TRBD1 as a possible D gene (5 bases). Trimming took off 3 bases at V and 4 bases at J, with 12 bases between the two ends. Per germline, CDR1 MNHEY and CDR2 SMNVEV (reference sequence). This CDR3 is built from 14 residues. CDR3 sequence reads: CASSLTVGTYGYTF. CDR3 nucleotides: TGTGCCAGCAGTTTGACAGTTGGGACCTATGGCTACACCTTC.

This chain uses TRBV5-1 with TRBJ2-1; 7 nucleotides match TRBD2. Germline CDR1 reads SGHRS; CDR2 reads YFSETQ. This CDR3 contains 12 residues. The V and J ends lost 0 bases and 10 bases, in that order; junction bases with no gene match: 1. CDR3 nucleotides: TGCGCCAGCAGCTTGGTGGGAGGGGAGCAGTTCTTC. Its translation: CASSLVGGEQFF.

The chain carries TRBV7-3 and TRBJ2-5; D uncertain. This CDR3 spans 13 amino acids. Trimming removed 5 bases at V and 1 base at J, with 8 bases between. The germline CDR1 and CDR2 sequences are SGHTA and FQGTGA. This CDR3 is CASSVGTQETQYF. As DNA, the CDR3 is TGTGCCAGCAGCGTAGGCACCCAAGAGACCCAGTACTTC.

The gene calls are TRBV14 and TRBJ2-3, with a weak D call TRBD2 (5 bases). Germline V gives CDR1 SGHDN, CDR2 FVKESK. Trimming took 6 bases from V and 1 from J, leaving 11 bases between them. The CDR3 consists of 14 residues. The CDR3 reads CASSQWGGTDTQYF. The CDR3 DNA is TGTGCCAGCAGTCAGTGGGGAGGCACAGATACGCAGTATTTT.

The genes are TRBV5-4 and TRBJ1-2; 7 bases agree with TRBD1. Germline V gene data show CDR1 as SGHNT and CDR2 as YYREEE (reference sequence). Trimming took 5 bases from V and 8 from J; bases not matched to a gene: 6. CDR3 length: 12 amino acids. In DNA, the CDR3 is TGTGCCAGCAGTAGACAGGGTGGAGGCTACACCTTC. Encoded protein: CASSRQGGGYTF.

This sequence joins TRBV21-1 and TRBJ1-4; TRBD1 is the table's D call and was not checked against the DNA. TRBV21-1 is labeled a pseudogene. CDR3 length: 16 amino acids. CDR3 amino acids: CASSKLRLNRAEKLFF. CDR3 bases: TGTGCCAGCAGCAAACTCCGGCTTAACAGGGCTGAAAAACTGTTTTTT.

The chain carries TRBV5-6 and TRBJ1-5; 7 bases align to TRBD1. Trimming at V came to 3 bases and at J to 6 bases, leaving 9 bases not matched to a gene. This CDR3 has 15 amino acids. CDR1 and CDR2 (germline): SGHDT, YYEEEE. In DNA form, the CDR3 reads TGTGCCAGCAGCTCCGCTCAGACAGGGTTTCAGCCCCAGCATTTT. Translating it yields CASSSAQTGFQPQHF.

V and J are TRBV5-8 and TRBJ2-7; 8 nucleotides align to TRBD1. From germline, CDR1 is SGHTS and CDR2 YDEGEE. CDR3 length: 15 residues. Losses at the gene ends were 3 bases for V and 5 bases for J; bases not matched to a gene: 10. CDR3 in amino acids: CASSWGDRLIHEQYF. The CDR3, as DNA: TGTGCCAGCAGCTGGGGGGACAGGCTAATCCACGAGCAGTACTTC.

The chain recombines TRBV5-1 with TRBJ1-4, with TRBD1 as a possible D gene (6 bases). Trimming pared 3 bases from V and 1 base from J, leaving 16 bases between. Germline V gene sequence: CDR1 SGHRS, CDR2 YFSETQ. CDR3 length: 17 amino acids. The CDR3 sequence: CASSSSGDPRTNEKLFF. In nucleotides, the CDR3 is TGCGCCAGCAGCTCCTCAGGGGACCCTAGAACTAATGAAAAACTGTTTTTT. The whole variable domain, remainder taken from reference TRBV5-1 and TRBJ1-4, is KAGVTQTPRYLIKTRGQQVTLSCSPISGHRSVSWYQQTPGQGLQFLFEYFSETQRNKGNFPGRFSGRQFSNSRSEMNVSTLELGDSALYLCASSSSGDPRTNEKLFFGSGTQLSVL.

The V gene is TRBV6-6, the J gene TRBJ1-1; D is unclear. V was shortened by 6 bases and J by 5 bases, with 22 bases between the two germline ends. Germline lookup yields CDR1 MNHNY and CDR2 SVGAGI (reference sequence). The CDR3 is 16 amino acids. The CDR3 nucleotides are TGTGCCAGCAGACGCACTCGAACCATCGAAGGGACTGAAGCTTTCTTT. Amino acid sequence: CASRRTRTIEGTEAFF.

V usage is TRBV19 and J usage is TRBJ2-7; 14 positions agree with TRBD2. Germline CDR1 and CDR2: LNHDA and SQIVND (reference sequence). The CDR3 has 16 residues. Trimming took 9 bases from V and 6 from J; bases not matched to a gene: 13. CDR3 DNA sequence: TGTGCCAGAGGGGGGACTAGCGGGAGATTCTTCGGCGAGCAGTACTTC. Translation: CARGGTSGRFFGEQYF.

J is TRBJ2-1 and V is TRBV6-1; no clear D. Between the trimmed V and J ends, which lost 7 bases and 3 bases, there was a span of 4 bases. Germline CDR1 is MNHNS and CDR2 is SASEGT. The CDR3 totals 11 residues. CDR3 protein: CASKFYNEQFF. CDR3 coding DNA: TGTGCCAGCAAATTCTACAATGAGCAGTTCTTC.

This chain joins TRBV2 and TRBJ2-7; 7 positions match TRBD1. From germline, CDR1 is SNHLY and CDR2 FYNNEI. With 5 bases clipped from V and 2 bases from J, the junction kept 6 bases outside the gene matches. This CDR3 comprises 14 residues. As DNA, the CDR3 is TGTGCCAGCAGTAGCCGACAGGGTCCCTACGAGCAGTACTTC. It translates to CASSSRQGPYEQYF.

This clone was picked up a small number of times. The genes are TRBV5-1 and TRBJ2-1; 10 bases line up with TRBD1. Trimming removed 1 base from V and 4 bases from J; junction bases left unmatched: 8. This CDR3 has 17 amino acids. Germline-derived CDR1 and CDR2 are SGHRS and YFSETQ. The DNA of the CDR3 is TGCGCCAGCAGCTTGATGGGACAGGGGAGCCTTTACAATGAGCAGTTCTTC. Its translation: CASSLMGQGSLYNEQFF.

This sequence joins TRBV19 and TRBJ1-2; D might be TRBD1 (5 bases). Between the trimmed V and J ends, which lost 5 bases and 7 bases, there was a span of 20 bases. The CDR3 is 15 residues long. Germline V gene sequence: CDR1 LNHDA, CDR2 SQIVND (reference sequence). The chain's CDR3 is CASSSQGRIGAGYTF. DNA of the CDR3: TGTGCCAGTAGTTCCCAGGGTCGGATCGGAGCTGGCTACACCTTC.

The V gene is TRBV14, the J gene TRBJ1-1; no firm D call. The CDR3 has 12 residues. The germline V gene has CDR1 SGHDN and CDR2 FVKESK. V lost 6 bases to trimming and J lost 1 base, with 6 bases between them. The CDR3 protein is CASSRSNTEAFF. In DNA form, the CDR3 reads TGTGCCAGCAGTCGCTCGAACACTGAAGCTTTCTTT.